The clone carrying this TCR beta chain has more than one count but fewer than ten. Its antigen is not known. The sample comes from a study of beta chain features in type 1 diabetes. Study at large: The study found patients and healthy donors alike in age, gender and cell yields. Findings and limits, study-wide: Relative to healthy donors, patients appeared to have naive, central memory and Treg TCRB repertoires that were more similar. The study left unresolved whether HLA type influences TCRB rearrangement. When Type 1 diabetes patients were examined, their TCRB CDR3s proved moderately but significantly shorter in all four CD4+ subsets.

All of the isolated RNA was reverse transcribed, so expressed TCRB transcripts were sequenced. This table comes from immunoSEQ multiplex PCR, and its TCRdb copy is limited to in-frame clones, with some not included. The data contain around 600,000 clones, around 12% of them seen just once; the ten biggest clones take up 0.095% to 0.15%. V was cut by 3 bases and J by 3 bases, with 12 bases left in between. Germline values: CDR1 ENHRY, CDR2 SYGVKD. This CDR3 comprises 15 residues. The receptor's source is a man aged 30-40 years with type 1 diabetes. V and J are TRBV10-3 and TRBJ1-3, with a weak D call TRBD1 (5 bases). The sample was naive CD4+ T cells from blood. CDR3 loop: CAISERSGRGNTIYF. Written as DNA, the CDR3 is TGTGCCATCAGTGAAAGATCAGGGCGTGGAAACACCATATATTTT.